This T cell receptor beta chain was obtained from a study of CD8+ T cells in alopecia areata. Turning to the study itself: Treatment comprised oral tofacitinib, 5 to 10 mg twice daily, in treated patients.

Isolated RNA was reverse transcribed into cDNA used as the sequencing template. The table came from immunoSEQ multiplex PCR; TCRdb's copy has only in-frame clones and leaves some out. Of around 100,000 clones in the sample, less than 60% were seen once. Looked up from germline, CDR1 is MNHEY and CDR2 is SVGAGI. CDR3 length: 14 residues. Between the trimmed V and J ends, which lost 3 bases and 3 bases, there was a span of 11 bases. This clone was counted only a few times. The treatment: oral pan-JAK inhibitor, 5-10 mg twice daily. Peripheral blood, together with lesional scalp punch biopsies, was collected from alopecia areata patients.

This TCR was recovered from a human donor with alopecia areata. J is TRBJ1-2 and V is TRBV6-5; TRBD1 might be the D (6 bases). The material sequenced was CD4+ T cells sorted from blood, taken at week 24, from a patient treated with tofacitinib. This chain's CDR3 is CASSYTGSDYGYTF. CDR3 nucleotide sequence: TGTGCCAGCAGTTATACAGGGAGTGACTATGGCTACACCTTC.